These 20 T cell receptor beta chains originate from one sample sequenced in a study of PD-1 blockade in mismatch repair-deficient tumors. Only in-frame clones appear in the TCRdb table, and some are missing; sequencing was by immunoSEQ multiplex PCR. The sample has roughly 130,000 clones; 88% are singletons. This specimen was peripheral blood, taken roughly 70 weeks after starting pembrolizumab. Receptors were obtained from an adult with mismatch repair-deficient cancer.

This clone has only a few counts. The chain employs TRBV4-1 and TRBJ2-7, with 7 bases fitting TRBD1. V lost 2 bases to trimming and J lost 5 bases; unmatched junction nucleotides: 6. The germline V gene encodes CDR1 MGHRA and CDR2 YSYEKL. CDR3 size: 14 residues. CDR3: CASSQYRGSDEQYF. CDR3 coding DNA: TGCGCCAGCAGCCAATACAGGGGATCGGACGAGCAGTACTTC.

This chain links TRBV4-1 with TRBJ1-5; TRBD1 is a possible D gene (5 bases). The CDR3 extends over 18 amino acids. V was shortened by 4 bases and J by 0 bases, with 19 bases between the two germline ends. Germline values: CDR1 MGHRA, CDR2 YSYEKL. The CDR3 region is CASSPNFPDSYSNQPQHF. CDR3 bases: TGCGCCAGCAGCCCGAATTTCCCTGACAGTTATAGCAATCAGCCCCAGCATTTT.

CDR3 region: CASSARTGLAATDTQYF. The CDR3 nucleotides read TGTGCCAGCAGCGCCCGAACCGGACTAGCGGCCACAGATACGCAGTATTTT. J is TRBJ2-3 and V is TRBV9; 10 nucleotides match TRBD2. CDR3 size: 17 residues. CDR1 is SGDLS, CDR2 YYNGEE, per germline. The V gene end was trimmed by 3 bases and the J gene end by 2 bases; junction bases not matched to a gene: 9.

The rearrangement uses TRBV11-3 and TRBJ2-3, with 7 bases matching TRBD2. The germline gives CDR1 SGHNT, CDR2 YENEEA. Trimming took 5 bases from V and 0 from J; bases not matched to a gene: 8. The CDR3 totals 16 residues. CDR3 loop: CASSAGTTLSTDTQYF. The DNA of the CDR3 is TGTGCCAGCAGCGCCGGGACTACCCTGAGCACAGATACGCAGTATTTT.

The gene calls are TRBV11-2 and TRBJ1-1; D perhaps matches TRBD1 (5 bases). CDR1 is SGHAT and CDR2 is FQNNGV in the germline V gene. CDR3 length: 15 amino acids. V dropped 1 base and J dropped 3 bases, with 12 bases sitting between them. CDR3: CASSLVSGGDTEAFF. The CDR3 DNA reads TGTGCCAGCAGCTTAGTGTCGGGGGGTGACACTGAAGCTTTCTTT.

The V and J genes are TRBV28 and TRBJ2-2; 7 nucleotides agree with TRBD1. There are 16 residues in the CDR3. Germline V gives CDR1 MDHEN, CDR2 SYDVKM. V shed 4 bases, J shed 3 bases, and the junction held 8 bases outside the gene matches. CDR3 sequence reads: CASSSESDRDTGELFF. The CDR3 DNA follows: TGTGCCAGCAGTTCAGAATCTGACAGGGACACCGGGGAGCTGTTTTTT.

The chain carries TRBV6-4 and TRBJ2-4; D might be TRBD1 (5 bases). Looked up from germline, CDR1 is MRHNA and CDR2 is SNTAGT. V was pared by 0 bases and J by 6 bases, with 15 bases between. The CDR3 consists of 16 residues. The CDR3 spells CASSDSLWTDTNIQYF. The CDR3 coding sequence is TGTGCCAGCAGTGACTCGCTCTGGACGGACACAAACATTCAGTACTTC.

This clone was seen once. The chain uses TRBV15 and TRBJ2-7; 11 bases align to TRBD1. In germline, CDR1 is LNHNV, CDR2 YYDKDF (reference sequence). The CDR3 totals 13 residues. Unmatched junction bases numbered 6, after V lost 7 bases and J lost 7 bases. CDR3 coding DNA: TGTGCCACCACCAGGACAGGGGGCGGTGAGCAGTACTTC. Its translation: CATTRTGGGEQYF.

The chain is built from TRBV7-3 and TRBJ2-3; D gene uncertain. The V gene lost 1 base and the J gene lost 3 bases, with 14 bases spanning the gap. Germline CDR1 SGHTA, CDR2 FQGTGA. CDR3 size: 16 residues. This CDR3 is CASSLNRRPPTDTQYF. The CDR3 DNA is TGTGCCAGCAGCTTAAATCGCAGACCTCCTACAGATACGCAGTATTTT.

This rearrangement joins TRBV5-6 to TRBJ1-4; possible D gene TRBD1, 6 bases. The germline V and J ends were trimmed by 4 bases and 5 bases, with 6 bases remaining between them. Germline values: CDR1 SGHDT, CDR2 YYEEEE. This CDR3 is 12 amino acids long. This CDR3 reads CASSRGNEKLFF. DNA of the CDR3: TGTGCCAGCAGCAGGGGGAATGAAAAACTGTTTTTT.

The rearrangement uses TRBV7-9 and TRBJ2-7; the match to TRBD1 covers 7 bases. CDR3 size: 16 residues. The ends lost 2 bases at V and 4 bases at J; junction bases unmatched: 11. Germline-derived CDR1 and CDR2 are SEHNR and FQNEAQ (reference sequence). CDR3: CASSLSTGASGYEQYF. CDR3 nucleotide sequence: TGTGCCAGCAGCTTATCTACAGGGGCCTCAGGGTACGAGCAGTACTTC.

This chain connects TRBV6-5 to TRBJ2-7; 11 nucleotides match TRBD2. V lost 4 bases, J lost 4 bases, and 6 bases stayed unmatched. CDR1 and CDR2 from the germline V gene are MNHEY and SVGAGI. The length of the CDR3 is 15 residues. The DNA for the CDR3 is TGTGCCAGCAGTTTGACCGGGACTAGCGGTTACGAGCAGTACTTC. Translation: CASSLTGTSGYEQYF.

The CDR3 reads CASSPGTPYNEQFF. CDR3 nucleotide sequence: TGTGCCAGCAGCCCCGGGACCCCCTACAATGAGCAGTTCTTC. The chain employs TRBV9 and TRBJ2-1, with D perhaps TRBD1 or TRBD2 (5 bases each). The CDR3 is 14 residues long. CDR1 is SGDLS, CDR2 YYNGEE, per germline. The germline V and J ends were trimmed by 4 bases and 2 bases, with 10 bases remaining between them.

The chain recombines TRBV19 with TRBJ1-2; no reliable D call. The CDR3 contains 14 residues. V dropped 1 base and J dropped 2 bases, with 8 bases sitting between them. The germline V gene has CDR1 LNHDA and CDR2 SQIVND (reference sequence). CDR3 nucleotide sequence: TGTGCCAGTAGTATAGGTCAGGACAACTATGGCTACACCTTC. Its protein is CASSIGQDNYGYTF.

This clone has just one count. This sequence joins TRBV30 and TRBJ2-1; 12 bases agree with TRBD2. In germline, CDR1 is GTSNPN, CDR2 SVGIG (reference sequence). J gave up 4 bases and V 4 bases, and 5 bases lay outside the gene matches. The CDR3 runs to 15 residues. The CDR3 spells CAWTQLAGGYNEQFF. In DNA form, the CDR3 reads TGTGCCTGGACCCAACTAGCGGGAGGATACAATGAGCAGTTCTTC.

V gene TRBV4-1 combines with J gene TRBJ2-7, with 8 bases lining up with TRBD2. In germline, CDR1 is MGHRA, CDR2 YSYEKL. CDR3 size: 15 residues. The V and J ends lost 4 bases and 5 bases, in that order; junction bases with no gene match: 10. The CDR3 DNA is TGCGCCAGCAGCCTATCGCCCGGACTAGCCCACGAGCAGTACTTC. The encoded protein is CASSLSPGLAHEQYF.

CDR3: CASSPTLAGIYNEQFF. CDR3 DNA sequence: TGTGCCAGCAGTCCGACCTTAGCGGGTATATACAATGAGCAGTTCTTC. The chain employs TRBV27 and TRBJ2-1, with 7 bases aligning to TRBD2. The CDR3 consists of 16 residues. J gave up 4 bases and V 5 bases, and 11 bases lay outside the gene matches. Germline CDR1 and CDR2: MNHEY and SMNVEV (reference sequence).

The rearrangement joins TRBV4-3 to TRBJ1-2; D call uncertain. The CDR3 contains 18 residues. Trimming cost V 1 base and J 7 bases, with 25 bases left between them. CDR1 is LGHNA, CDR2 YSLEER, per germline. The CDR3 DNA reads as TGCGCCAGCAGCCAAGCACTAGGATTAGCGGGCTCCGGCGGTGGCTACACCTTC. It is translated as CASSQALGLAGSGGGYTF.

The chain uses TRBV10-2 and TRBJ2-4; possible D gene TRBD1, 6 bases. CDR1 is WSHSY, CDR2 SAAADI, per germline. The CDR3 runs to 12 residues. The V end was cut by 8 bases, the J end by 8 bases, with 13 bases between. DNA for the CDR3: TGCGCCAGCCGGGACAATGGAGACATTCAGTACTTC. This sequence encodes CASRDNGDIQYF.

The rearrangement links TRBV5-1 to TRBJ2-1; the D gene is possibly TRBD2 (5 bases). V lost 3 bases to trimming and J lost 8 bases, with 15 bases between them. The length of the CDR3 is 14 residues. Germline CDR1 is SGHRS and CDR2 is YFSETQ. For the CDR3, the DNA is TGCGCCAGCAGCTCCCAGACGGGAAACGATGAGCAGTTCTTC. Translation: CASSSQTGNDEQFF.